Listed below are T cell receptor beta chains from one sample, sequenced in a study of T-cell reconstitution after alpha-beta-depleted transplantation in children. TCRdb re-called the PCR reads through MiXCR, storing one row per CDR3 protein. This table holds about a million distinct CDR3 sequences, roughly 29% found once. The sample here was PBMCs, mostly from graft donor cells, taken 360 days after TCRalphabeta/CD19-depleted stem cell transplant. The source of these receptors is a boy in the first two years of life who had a stem cell transplant for SCID, so the T cells may come from the graft donor. Each CDR3 is given with its conserved first and last residue. The D gene is left open where the match is weak. A row's size may be missing; if present it is once, few, many or a size class.

v_gene: TRBV29-1; j_gene: TRBJ2-7; d_gene: TRBD1; abundance: .; CDR3nt: TGCAGCGTTGAAAGTGTGACAGGGGTTCTCGGGGAGTACGAGCAGTACTTC; CDR3aa: CSVESVTGVLGEYEQYF
v_gene: TRBV28; j_gene: TRBJ1-2; d_gene: .; abundance: few; CDR3nt: TGTGCCAGCAGCCCATTTAACTATGGCTACACCTTC; CDR3aa: CASSPFNYGYTF
v_gene: TRBV7-2; j_gene: TRBJ2-1; d_gene: TRBD2; abundance: few; CDR3nt: TGTGCCAGCAGCCGGACTAGTTTGGGTGAGCAGTTCTTC; CDR3aa: CASSRTSLGEQFF
v_gene: TRBV2; j_gene: TRBJ2-5; d_gene: .; abundance: few; CDR3nt: TGTGCCAGCCGGAACGATGAAGAGACCCAGTACTTC; CDR3aa: CASRNDEETQYF
v_gene: TRBV2; j_gene: TRBJ1-2; d_gene: .; abundance: few; CDR3nt: TGTGCCAGCAGTGAAGATGGAGCCCGGAGGTGGTATGGCTACACCTTC; CDR3aa: CASSEDGARRWYGYTF
v_gene: TRBV20-1; j_gene: TRBJ1-1; d_gene: TRBD1; abundance: .; CDR3nt: TGCAGTGCTAGAGGGGGACAGGCCCGCGGAGGGACTGAAGCTTTCTTT; CDR3aa: CSARGGQARGGTEAFF
v_gene: TRBV20-1; j_gene: TRBJ2-7; d_gene: .; abundance: .; CDR3nt: TGCAGTGCTGGGGGGGCCTCCTACGAGCAGTACTTC; CDR3aa: CSAGGASYEQYF
v_gene: TRBV11-1; j_gene: TRBJ2-1; d_gene: TRBD1; abundance: once; CDR3nt: TGTGCCAGCAGCTTAGGTGGGACAGTTGACTGGGTTGCTGAAGAGCAGTTCTTC; CDR3aa: CASSLGGTVDWVAEEQFF
v_gene: TRBV3-1; j_gene: TRBJ2-1; d_gene: .; abundance: .; CDR3nt: TGTGCCAGCAGCCAGATCGGGACCCCGAAGGGTGAGCAGTTCTTC; CDR3aa: CASSQIGTPKGEQFF
v_gene: TRBV4-1; j_gene: TRBJ2-1; d_gene: .; abundance: .; CDR3nt: TGCGCCAGCAGCCACTGGCCCGGGGATGAGCAGTTCTTC; CDR3aa: CASSHWPGDEQFF
v_gene: TRBV6-4; j_gene: TRBJ2-3; d_gene: .; abundance: once; CDR3nt: TGTGCCAGCAGTGACTCCGGGGCTAGCACAGATACGCAGTATTTT; CDR3aa: CASSDSGASTDTQYF
v_gene: TRBV5-1; j_gene: TRBJ1-2; d_gene: .; abundance: .; CDR3nt: TGCGCCAGCAGCGTCGGGACGGTTGCTAACTATGGCTACACCTTC; CDR3aa: CASSVGTVANYGYTF
v_gene: TRBV20-1; j_gene: TRBJ2-1; d_gene: TRBD2; abundance: .; CDR3nt: TGCAGTGCTAGACGGGGACTAGCGGGAGGAAATGAGCAGTTCTTC; CDR3aa: CSARRGLAGGNEQFF
v_gene: TRBV6-1; j_gene: TRBJ1-2; d_gene: .; abundance: few; CDR3nt: TGTGCCAGCAGTGAAGTTCGGTCCTATGGCTACACCTTC; CDR3aa: CASSEVRSYGYTF
v_gene: TRBV13; j_gene: TRBJ2-5; d_gene: .; abundance: few; CDR3nt: TGTGCCAGCAGCATCCCCGGACAGCAAGAGACCCAGTACTTC; CDR3aa: CASSIPGQQETQYF
v_gene: TRBV6-5; j_gene: TRBJ1-1; d_gene: .; abundance: .; CDR3nt: TGTGCCAGCAGAAGAACAGGGACTTCAACATCCACTGAAGCTTTCTTT; CDR3aa: CASRRTGTSTSTEAFF
v_gene: TRBV6-5; j_gene: TRBJ1-6; d_gene: .; abundance: .; CDR3nt: TGTGCCAGCAGTTACCCACGCGGAGCGCATTCACCCCTCCACTTT; CDR3aa: CASSYPRGAHSPLHF
v_gene: TRBV4-3; j_gene: TRBJ2-5; d_gene: TRBD2; abundance: .; CDR3nt: TGCGCCAGCAGCCAAGGGCACGCGGGGGATTTTCCGGAGACCCAGTACTTC; CDR3aa: CASSQGHAGDFPETQYF
v_gene: TRBV10-3; j_gene: TRBJ2-3; d_gene: .; abundance: .; CDR3nt: TGTGCCATCAGTGAGTCGATTGGTCCAGATACGCAGTATTTT; CDR3aa: CAISESIGPDTQYF
v_gene: TRBV27; j_gene: TRBJ2-5; d_gene: .; abundance: few; CDR3nt: TGTGCCAGCAGTTTAGGCCGGGGGTTAGCCGAGACCCAGTACTTC; CDR3aa: CASSLGRGLAETQYF
v_gene: TRBV20-1; j_gene: TRBJ1-5; d_gene: .; abundance: few; CDR3nt: TGCAGTGCCCGAGTGGGGGTCGGTGGCAATCAGCCCCAGCATTTT; CDR3aa: CSARVGVGGNQPQHF
v_gene: TRBV6-1; j_gene: TRBJ2-7; d_gene: .; abundance: few; CDR3nt: TGTGCCAGCAGCTCAGAGGTAGGGGCATACGAGCAGTACTTC; CDR3aa: CASSSEVGAYEQYF
v_gene: TRBV5-6; j_gene: TRBJ2-7; d_gene: .; abundance: once; CDR3nt: TGTGCCAGCAGCTTGGTCGACAGGGAGGAGGACGAGCGGTACTTC; CDR3aa: CASSLVDREEDERYF
v_gene: TRBV6-1; j_gene: TRBJ2-1; d_gene: TRBD2; abundance: .; CDR3nt: TGTGCCAGCACCACCGCATCCCTAGCGGGGTATTACAATGAGCAGTTCTTC; CDR3aa: CASTTASLAGYYNEQFF
v_gene: TRBV6-1; j_gene: TRBJ2-1; d_gene: .; abundance: few; CDR3nt: TGTGCCAGCAGGGGCGGGGACGTCAGCTCCTACAATGAGCAGTTCTTC; CDR3aa: CASRGGDVSSYNEQFF
v_gene: TRBV29-1; j_gene: TRBJ1-1; d_gene: .; abundance: .; CDR3nt: TGCAGCGTTGAAGCAGGATTCAACACTGAAGCTTTCTTT; CDR3aa: CSVEAGFNTEAFF
v_gene: TRBV20-1; j_gene: TRBJ2-3; d_gene: .; abundance: .; CDR3nt: TGCAGTGCTAGAGATCTGGGGGGGCACGGCGGGTCGCAGTATTTT; CDR3aa: CSARDLGGHGGSQYF
v_gene: TRBV29-1; j_gene: TRBJ2-1; d_gene: TRBD2; abundance: few; CDR3nt: TGCAGCGCGGGACTAGCGGGGGGCCTGGTTTTC; CDR3aa: CSAGLAGGLVF
v_gene: TRBV7-9; j_gene: TRBJ1-1; d_gene: .; abundance: many; CDR3nt: TGTGCCAGCTCACCGGGCCCTGAAGCTTTCTTT; CDR3aa: CASSPGPEAFF
v_gene: TRBV27; j_gene: TRBJ1-5; d_gene: .; abundance: .; CDR3nt: TGTGCCAGCGGAGACAGCATCAATCAGCCCCAGCATTTT; CDR3aa: CASGDSINQPQHF
v_gene: TRBV20-1; j_gene: TRBJ1-2; d_gene: .; abundance: .; CDR3nt: TGCAGTGCTAGGGAGGGAGAGGGCTCTGATGGCTACACCTTC; CDR3aa: CSAREGEGSDGYTF
v_gene: TRBV20-1; j_gene: TRBJ1-1; d_gene: .; abundance: .; CDR3nt: TGCAGTGCTAGGCCCAGAGAAGGGGGTAATGAAGCTTTCTTT; CDR3aa: CSARPREGGNEAFF
v_gene: TRBV15; j_gene: TRBJ2-7; d_gene: TRBD2; abundance: few; CDR3nt: TGTGCCACCAGCAGATACCCGGGGCTAGGAGCGGGGGTATCCTACGAGCAGTACTTC; CDR3aa: CATSRYPGLGAGVSYEQYF
v_gene: TRBV7-2; j_gene: TRBJ1-1; d_gene: TRBD1; abundance: few; CDR3nt: TGTGCCAGCAGCTTAGCGGGACAGGTAGAAGCTTTCTTT; CDR3aa: CASSLAGQVEAFF
v_gene: TRBV5-1; j_gene: TRBJ2-5; d_gene: .; abundance: few; CDR3nt: TGCGCCAGCAGCTTGGTTCCCATGTCGGGGCAAGAGACCCAGTACTTC; CDR3aa: CASSLVPMSGQETQYF
v_gene: TRBV4-2; j_gene: TRBJ2-5; d_gene: .; abundance: few; CDR3nt: TGTGCCAGCAGCCATCCCGGGGTTCAAGAGACCCAGTACTTC; CDR3aa: CASSHPGVQETQYF
v_gene: TRBV29-1; j_gene: TRBJ2-7; d_gene: .; abundance: few; CDR3nt: TGCAGCGTTGAGCTATCAAGGAACGAGCAGTACTTC; CDR3aa: CSVELSRNEQYF
v_gene: TRBV6-2/TRBV6-3; j_gene: TRBJ1-1; d_gene: .; abundance: .; CDR3nt: TGTGCCAGCAGTTACTCCCAGATAAGAAAAGAAGCTTTCTTT; CDR3aa: CASSYSQIRKEAFF
v_gene: TRBV4-3; j_gene: TRBJ2-3; d_gene: TRBD2; abundance: few; CDR3nt: TGCGCCAGCAGCCAAGACGGAAGACTAGCCGAGGTGCATACGCAGTATTTT; CDR3aa: CASSQDGRLAEVHTQYF
v_gene: TRBV7-9; j_gene: TRBJ2-2; d_gene: .; abundance: many; CDR3nt: TGTGCCAGCAGCATCGGGGTGACCGGGGAGCTGTTTTTT; CDR3aa: CASSIGVTGELFF
v_gene: TRBV7-9; j_gene: TRBJ1-3; d_gene: .; abundance: .; CDR3nt: TGTGCCAGCAGCCCCCGGGCCCCTCTCTCTGGAAACACCATATATTTT; CDR3aa: CASSPRAPLSGNTIYF
v_gene: TRBV28; j_gene: TRBJ1-4; d_gene: TRBD1; abundance: few; CDR3nt: TGTGCCAGCAGTTTCCAGGGGGCGCTGGCTAATGAAAAACTGTTTTTT; CDR3aa: CASSFQGALANEKLFF
v_gene: TRBV20-1; j_gene: TRBJ1-6; d_gene: .; abundance: .; CDR3nt: TGCAGTGCGCAAGCCCCCGGGTCCGAAAATTCACCCCTCCACTTT; CDR3aa: CSAQAPGSENSPLHF
v_gene: TRBV24-1; j_gene: TRBJ2-1; d_gene: TRBD2; abundance: .; CDR3nt: TGTGCCACCAGTGATTTGAGGCGGGGGGGCCAGGATGAGCAGTTCTTC; CDR3aa: CATSDLRRGGQDEQFF
v_gene: TRBV6-5; j_gene: TRBJ2-7; d_gene: .; abundance: few; CDR3nt: TGTGCCAGCAGTTACTCTTTGGGGGCCTACGAGCAGTACTTC; CDR3aa: CASSYSLGAYEQYF
v_gene: TRBV4-2; j_gene: TRBJ2-3; d_gene: .; abundance: .; CDR3nt: TGTGCCAGCAGGGATTTAGGAAGCACAGATACGCAGTATTTT; CDR3aa: CASRDLGSTDTQYF
v_gene: TRBV3-1; j_gene: TRBJ2-7; d_gene: TRBD2; abundance: .; CDR3nt: TGTGCCAGCAGTTCAAAGGGGCTAGCGGGGGGGCTAGGTTCCTACGAGCAGTACTTC; CDR3aa: CASSSKGLAGGLGSYEQYF
v_gene: TRBV27; j_gene: TRBJ2-5; d_gene: .; abundance: once; CDR3nt: TGTGCCAGCAGCACTAGCAGGGACGGAGAGACCCAGTACTTC; CDR3aa: CASSTSRDGETQYF
v_gene: TRBV12-3/TRBV12-4; j_gene: TRBJ2-5; d_gene: TRBD2; abundance: .; CDR3nt: TGTGCCAGCAGTCCGAGCCCCGGGGGGGGCGAGACCCAGTACTTC; CDR3aa: CASSPSPGGGETQYF
v_gene: TRBV12-3/TRBV12-4; j_gene: TRBJ2-5; d_gene: .; abundance: .; CDR3nt: TGTGCCAGCAGCGGGGGAACCAGGGAGACCCAGTACTTC; CDR3aa: CASSGGTRETQYF
v_gene: TRBV4-1; j_gene: TRBJ2-7; d_gene: TRBD1; abundance: .; CDR3nt: TGCGCCAGCAGCCACCCCATCGACAGGGGAGAGCAGTACTTC; CDR3aa: CASSHPIDRGEQYF
v_gene: TRBV12-3/TRBV12-4; j_gene: TRBJ2-5; d_gene: .; abundance: .; CDR3nt: TGTGCCAGCAGTTTCCTAGGCAGGGTGGTTGAGACCCAGTACTTC; CDR3aa: CASSFLGRVVETQYF